This TCR beta chain was obtained from a study of identifying expanded T cells in peripheral blood. Profiling relied on immunoSEQ multiplex PCR, and the TCRdb table lists in-frame clones only, not all of them. The top ten clones hold 13% to 15% of a sample with around 94,000 clones, 88% of them seen once. This CDR3 has 14 residues. Trimming cost V 4 bases and J 1 base, with 9 bases left between them. Germline values: CDR1 SGHRS, CDR2 YFSETQ. The receptor was derived from a person between 18 and 70 years old in good health. The sample taken for sequencing was blood. The chain carries TRBV5-1 and TRBJ2-4, with D perhaps TRBD1 (6 bases). CDR3 sequence reads: CASSRDRAKNIQYF. CDR3 nucleotides: TGCGCCAGCAGCCGCGACAGGGCCAAAAACATTCAGTACTTC.